This T cell receptor (beta chain) was documented in a study of T cells after yellow fever vaccination. Regarding the study as a whole: Clones from primary vaccination mostly reappeared after the booster (about 97% CD4, around 90% CD8). A weaker secondary response peaked on day 5, the primary on day 15.

CDR1 SEHNR and CDR2 FQNEAQ come from the germline V gene (reference sequence). The CDR3 is 13 residues long. Deletions cut 6 bases from V and 3 bases from J, with 11 bases between. Note on this clonotype: What it recognizes is unknown.

Synthesis of TCR cDNA relied on 5'RACE template switching, which attached a universal primer site and UMIs. TCRdb re-called the 5' RACE reads through MiXCR, storing one row per CDR3 protein. This sample has 450,000 to 550,000 distinct CDR3 sequences, with just over 20% found just once. The J gene is TRBJ1-1, the V gene TRBV7-9; D might be TRBD1 (5 bases). The material sequenced was PBMCs, taken roughly 20 days after the first yellow fever vaccination. The TCR originated in a man between 18 and 35 years old who received the YFV17D yellow fever vaccine. The chain's CDR3 is CASRRDSYTEAFF. The DNA of the CDR3 is TGTGCCAGCAGACGAGACAGCTACACTGAAGCTTTCTTT.